This T cell receptor (beta chain) was obtained from a study of identical twins. This clonotype was counted at least ten times. The CDR3 is made up of 15 amino acids. The V end lost 0 bases, the J end lost 4 bases, and 10 bases lay between the germline ends. CDR1 is LNHNV, CDR2 YYDKDF, per germline (reference sequence). cDNA molecules carried unique molecular identifiers, and template switching added a universal primer site. Using its own MiXCR run on the 5' RACE reads, TCRdb lists one record per CDR3 protein. The profile shows 200,000 to 250,000 distinct CDR3 sequences, approximately 5.9% of them singletons. A further study also used this sample, focusing on T cells expressing NK-cell markers. That report notes: In the group of eight sequenced donors, seven were HCMV-seropositive and one was seronegative. Restriction of the sorted population to alpha-beta TCR T cells was achieved in several experiments with an anti-gamma-delta TCR antibody. These same clonotypes (in a handful of donors) also led the CD3+CD56-NKG2C+ fraction.

This receptor was identified in a woman in her late teens or twenties in good health. The sequenced sample was CD8+ T cells sorted from blood. The chain recombines TRBV15 with TRBJ2-1; D is possibly TRBD1 (5 bases). The CDR3: CATSRDLGQYNEQFF. DNA of the CDR3: TGTGCCACCAGCAGAGATTTGGGGCAGTACAATGAGCAGTTCTTC.